Below are 19 T cell receptor beta chains sequenced from a single sample in a study of beta chain features in type 1 diabetes (dated by TCRdb to 2016 to 2019). Libraries were made using the immunoSEQ multiplex PCR assay. All of the isolated RNA was reverse transcribed with the High Capacity cDNA Reverse Transcription Kit, so expressed TCRB transcripts were sequenced. What TCRdb holds here is the immuneACCESS table cut down to in-frame rearrangements. Part of the clones is not present; checked against another copy, under half of the missing clones reflect an unresolved V gene, and the others are unexplained. In all, the sample holds 130,000 or so clones, and just over 9% of those were seen once. Approximately 0.68% of the sample is in the top ten clones. The sequenced sample consisted of central memory CD4+ T cells from blood. The receptor set was obtained from a man aged 18 to 30 in good health.

A remark on this clone: Within the sample, other DNA sequences also encode this same CDR3. V gene TRBV7-2 combines with J gene TRBJ1-2; 7 bases match TRBD1. The CDR3 contains 13 residues. Trimming cost V 2 bases and J 4 bases; bases outside gene matches: 1. Germline CDR1 SGHTA, CDR2 FQGNSA. For the CDR3, the DNA is TGTGCCAGCAGCTTAACAGGGGCCTATGGCTACACCTTC. Its translation is CASSLTGAYGYTF. Full variable domain (remainder filled in from reference TRBV7-2 and TRBJ1-2): GAGVSQSPSNKVTEKGKDVELRCDPISGHTALYWYRQSLGQGLEFLIYFQGNSAPDKSGLPSDRFSAERTGGSVSTLTIQRTQQEDSAVYLCASSLTGAYGYTFGSGTRLTVV.

The sample holds a few counts of this clone. In nucleotides, the CDR3 is TGTGCCTGGAGTGTACTAGCGGGGGGGACAGATACGCAGTATTTT. It yields the protein CAWSVLAGGTDTQYF. This chain uses TRBV30 with TRBJ2-3; 13 bases line up with TRBD2. Germline V lookup: CDR1 GTSNPN, CDR2 SVGIG (reference sequence). This CDR3 has 15 amino acids. The V segment lost 0 bases and the J segment 3 bases; nucleotides outside the gene matches: 0.

The chain uses TRBV18 and TRBJ2-7, with 7 positions matching TRBD1. Germline V gene data show CDR1 as KGHSH and CDR2 as LQKENI. The junction had 5 bases not matched to a gene; V was cut back by 4 bases and J by 5 bases. This CDR3 is 13 amino acids long. In DNA, the CDR3 is TGTGCCAGCTCACGAGGACAGGTGGACGAGCAGTACTTC. It encodes CASSRGQVDEQYF.

J is TRBJ2-1 and V is TRBV7-8; 9 positions match TRBD1. CDR3 length: 17 amino acids. J gave up 5 bases and V 2 bases, and 10 bases lay outside the gene matches. The germline CDR1 and CDR2 sequences are SGHVS and FQNEAQ. CDR3 sequence (DNA): TGTGCCAGCAGCTTATCCCGGAGACAGGGGGGGGACAATGAGCAGTTCTTC. It is translated as CASSLSRRQGGDNEQFF.

The rearrangement uses TRBV5-1 and TRBJ1-1, with D tentatively TRBD1 (5 bases). This CDR3 comprises 17 residues. The V gene's germline CDR1 is SGHRS and CDR2 YFSETQ. With 1 base removed from V and 0 bases from J, the gap between germline ends came to 16 bases. The CDR3 protein is CASSLFGAGRMNTEAFF. The CDR3 DNA is TGCGCCAGCAGCTTGTTTGGGGCCGGACGAATGAACACTGAAGCTTTCTTT.

This chain links TRBV6-5 with TRBJ2-7; 8 bases align to TRBD2. The germline gives CDR1 MNHEY, CDR2 SVGAGI. The CDR3 loop spans 15 amino acids. J gave up 4 bases and V 6 bases, and 11 bases lay outside the gene matches. CDR3 coding DNA: TGTGCCAGCAGCCCAATAGCGGGGACCTCTTACGAGCAGTACTTC. Its translation is CASSPIAGTSYEQYF.

The CDR3 bases are TGCGCCAGCAGCTTGGATGCCAGGACCGGGACTAGCGGGGGGGCCCGAGAGACCCAGTACTTC. Residues: CASSLDARTGTSGGARETQYF. V gene TRBV5-1 combines with J gene TRBJ2-5, with 16 nucleotides matching TRBD2. Looked up from germline, CDR1 is SGHRS and CDR2 is YFSETQ. The CDR3 has 21 amino acids. Trimming cost V 0 bases and J 4 bases; bases outside gene matches: 15.

This clone was seen many times. This sequence joins TRBV29-1 and TRBJ2-3; D is possibly TRBD1 (6 bases). The CDR3 is made up of 10 amino acids. The germline CDR1 and CDR2 sequences are SQVTM and ANQGSEA. V lost 7 bases and J 6 bases, leaving 8 bases between the germline ends. CDR3 nucleotides: TGCAGCGGGGGGCTCGATACGCAGTATTTT. Amino acid sequence: CSGGLDTQYF.

The chain uses TRBV2 and TRBJ2-7; 9 bases map to TRBD1. V was pared by 3 bases and J by 7 bases, with 1 base of the junction left unmatched. The CDR3 loop spans 12 amino acids. Germline CDR1 reads SNHLY; CDR2 reads FYNNEI. The CDR3 bases are TGTGCCAGCAGTGAGGACAGGGGAGAGCAGTACTTC. Its protein product is CASSEDRGEQYF.

V gene TRBV5-1 combines with J gene TRBJ1-2, with a possible D match to TRBD1 (5 bases). The germline CDR1 and CDR2 sequences are SGHRS and YFSETQ. V was clipped by 3 bases and J by 4 bases, with 10 bases between them. The length of the CDR3 is 13 residues. The CDR3 region has the DNA TGCGCCAGCAGCTCGACAGCTCTCTATGGCTACACCTTC. Translated: CASSSTALYGYTF.

The chain employs TRBV5-1 and TRBJ2-7; possibly TRBD1 for D (6 bases). Germline-derived CDR1 and CDR2 are SGHRS and YFSETQ. The CDR3 consists of 15 residues. Trimming removed 0 bases at V and 2 bases at J, with 12 bases between. Here the CDR3 reads CASSLEPGATYEQYF. In DNA, the CDR3 is TGCGCCAGCAGCTTGGAGCCAGGGGCGACCTACGAGCAGTACTTC.

The V gene is TRBV10-3, the J gene TRBJ1-2; TRBD1 matches 8 bases. The ends lost 0 bases at V and 7 bases at J; junction bases unmatched: 4. The CDR3 runs 14 residues. Looked up from germline, CDR1 is ENHRY and CDR2 is SYGVKD. The CDR3 DNA sequence: TGTGCCATCAGTGAGTCTCGCCAGGGGGCTGGCTACACCTTC. Translating gives CAISESRQGAGYTF.

This clone showed up just a few times. V gene TRBV5-1 combines with J gene TRBJ1-6, with a tentative D call TRBD1 (5 bases). The germline CDR1 and CDR2 sequences are SGHRS and YFSETQ. The CDR3 totals 14 residues. V was trimmed by 0 bases and J by 10 bases, leaving 11 bases between them. Here the CDR3 DNA reads TGCGCCAGCAGCTTGGGTCAGGGAGGATCACCCCTCCACTTT. This sequence encodes CASSLGQGGSPLHF.

The chain combines TRBV5-4 with TRBJ2-1; 7 bases are a match to TRBD1. CDR1 SGHNT and CDR2 YYREEE come from the germline V gene (reference sequence). J gave up 8 bases and V 2 bases, and 4 bases lay outside the gene matches. CDR3 size: 13 residues. The CDR3 here is CASSFRGGDEQFF. The DNA of the CDR3 is TGTGCCAGCAGCTTTAGAGGGGGCGATGAGCAGTTCTTC.

The chain is built from TRBV5-4 and TRBJ2-2; TRBD1 agrees at 8 bases. The CDR3 is made up of 15 amino acids. Germline V gene sequence: CDR1 SGHNT, CDR2 YYREEE (reference sequence). Trimming cost V 7 bases and J 4 bases; bases outside gene matches: 9. Here the CDR3 reads CASQDRGWGTGELFF. The DNA for the CDR3 is TGTGCCAGCCAAGACAGGGGTTGGGGCACCGGGGAGCTGTTTTTT.

The V and J genes are TRBV6-6 and TRBJ2-1, with TRBD1 matching 10 bases. The CDR3 sequence is 16 residues long. V trimming: 5 bases; J trimming: 7 bases; junction bases outside the gene matches: 11. Germline CDR1 MNHNY, CDR2 SVGAGI (reference sequence). The chain's CDR3 is CASSPIGTGVRNEQFF. In nucleotides, the CDR3 is TGTGCCAGCAGTCCGATCGGGACAGGGGTAAGAAATGAGCAGTTCTTC.

The rearrangement uses TRBV5-5 and TRBJ2-2; D perhaps matches TRBD2 (7 bases). The CDR3 is 15 residues long. V was pared by 4 bases and J by 5 bases, with 15 bases between. CDR1 is SGHKS, CDR2 YYEKEE, per germline (reference sequence). CDR3: CASSSRTAGTGELFF. The CDR3, as DNA: TGTGCCAGCAGCAGCCGGACAGCGGGAACCGGGGAGCTGTTTTTT.

This clone was picked up a small number of times. The chain combines TRBV5-1 with TRBJ2-7; D uncertain. The CDR3 totals 13 residues. CDR1 SGHRS and CDR2 YFSETQ come from the germline V gene. V lost 0 bases and J lost 3, with 7 bases in between. CDR3 protein: CASSLGESYEQYF. The CDR3 coding sequence is TGCGCCAGCAGCTTGGGAGAGAGCTACGAGCAGTACTTC.

This clone has only a few counts. CDR3 bases: TGTGCCAGCAGCCGAAGCGAGGGTCCTTCAGATACGCAGTATTTT. Amino acids: CASSRSEGPSDTQYF. The V call is TRBV4-2, the J call TRBJ2-3, with D maybe TRBD2 (5 bases). V lost 4 bases and J 4 bases, leaving 15 bases between the germline ends. The germline V gene has CDR1 LGHNA and CDR2 YNFKEQ. The CDR3 extends over 15 amino acids.